This T cell receptor (beta chain) was captured by sequencing in a study of spatial heterogeneity in lung cancer. Background on the study: The average appearance count of each unique TCR and UMI combination in raw reads was more than ten.

Findings and caveats of the study: In blood, ubiquitous expanded tumor TCRs appeared more at resection than follow-up.

Every TCR cDNA molecule bore its own unique molecular identifier. Each CDR3 protein gets one entry after TCRdb re-called the 5' RACE reads with MiXCR. This sample yields 90,000 to 95,000 distinct CDR3 sequences, of which roughly 12% are seen a single time; over 40% belongs to the top ten. Time point given: sample taken at primary tumor resection. Patients with untreated early-stage non-small cell lung cancer, numbering 72, were the donors. Between the trimmed V and J ends, which lost 2 bases and 10 bases, there was a span of 19 bases. CDR1 SGHDT and CDR2 YYEEEE come from the germline V gene. The CDR3 runs to 15 residues. Concerning this clonotype itself: What it binds is unknown.

The TCR comes from a male donor with early-stage non-small cell lung cancer. This chain joins TRBV5-6 and TRBJ1-5; D perhaps matches TRBD1 (6 bases). The sample consisted of PBMCs, taken at surgery. The CDR3 spells CASSFTGLAGEPQHF. The CDR3 DNA follows: TGTGCCAGCAGCTTTACAGGGCTGGCCGGGGAACCCCAGCATTTT.